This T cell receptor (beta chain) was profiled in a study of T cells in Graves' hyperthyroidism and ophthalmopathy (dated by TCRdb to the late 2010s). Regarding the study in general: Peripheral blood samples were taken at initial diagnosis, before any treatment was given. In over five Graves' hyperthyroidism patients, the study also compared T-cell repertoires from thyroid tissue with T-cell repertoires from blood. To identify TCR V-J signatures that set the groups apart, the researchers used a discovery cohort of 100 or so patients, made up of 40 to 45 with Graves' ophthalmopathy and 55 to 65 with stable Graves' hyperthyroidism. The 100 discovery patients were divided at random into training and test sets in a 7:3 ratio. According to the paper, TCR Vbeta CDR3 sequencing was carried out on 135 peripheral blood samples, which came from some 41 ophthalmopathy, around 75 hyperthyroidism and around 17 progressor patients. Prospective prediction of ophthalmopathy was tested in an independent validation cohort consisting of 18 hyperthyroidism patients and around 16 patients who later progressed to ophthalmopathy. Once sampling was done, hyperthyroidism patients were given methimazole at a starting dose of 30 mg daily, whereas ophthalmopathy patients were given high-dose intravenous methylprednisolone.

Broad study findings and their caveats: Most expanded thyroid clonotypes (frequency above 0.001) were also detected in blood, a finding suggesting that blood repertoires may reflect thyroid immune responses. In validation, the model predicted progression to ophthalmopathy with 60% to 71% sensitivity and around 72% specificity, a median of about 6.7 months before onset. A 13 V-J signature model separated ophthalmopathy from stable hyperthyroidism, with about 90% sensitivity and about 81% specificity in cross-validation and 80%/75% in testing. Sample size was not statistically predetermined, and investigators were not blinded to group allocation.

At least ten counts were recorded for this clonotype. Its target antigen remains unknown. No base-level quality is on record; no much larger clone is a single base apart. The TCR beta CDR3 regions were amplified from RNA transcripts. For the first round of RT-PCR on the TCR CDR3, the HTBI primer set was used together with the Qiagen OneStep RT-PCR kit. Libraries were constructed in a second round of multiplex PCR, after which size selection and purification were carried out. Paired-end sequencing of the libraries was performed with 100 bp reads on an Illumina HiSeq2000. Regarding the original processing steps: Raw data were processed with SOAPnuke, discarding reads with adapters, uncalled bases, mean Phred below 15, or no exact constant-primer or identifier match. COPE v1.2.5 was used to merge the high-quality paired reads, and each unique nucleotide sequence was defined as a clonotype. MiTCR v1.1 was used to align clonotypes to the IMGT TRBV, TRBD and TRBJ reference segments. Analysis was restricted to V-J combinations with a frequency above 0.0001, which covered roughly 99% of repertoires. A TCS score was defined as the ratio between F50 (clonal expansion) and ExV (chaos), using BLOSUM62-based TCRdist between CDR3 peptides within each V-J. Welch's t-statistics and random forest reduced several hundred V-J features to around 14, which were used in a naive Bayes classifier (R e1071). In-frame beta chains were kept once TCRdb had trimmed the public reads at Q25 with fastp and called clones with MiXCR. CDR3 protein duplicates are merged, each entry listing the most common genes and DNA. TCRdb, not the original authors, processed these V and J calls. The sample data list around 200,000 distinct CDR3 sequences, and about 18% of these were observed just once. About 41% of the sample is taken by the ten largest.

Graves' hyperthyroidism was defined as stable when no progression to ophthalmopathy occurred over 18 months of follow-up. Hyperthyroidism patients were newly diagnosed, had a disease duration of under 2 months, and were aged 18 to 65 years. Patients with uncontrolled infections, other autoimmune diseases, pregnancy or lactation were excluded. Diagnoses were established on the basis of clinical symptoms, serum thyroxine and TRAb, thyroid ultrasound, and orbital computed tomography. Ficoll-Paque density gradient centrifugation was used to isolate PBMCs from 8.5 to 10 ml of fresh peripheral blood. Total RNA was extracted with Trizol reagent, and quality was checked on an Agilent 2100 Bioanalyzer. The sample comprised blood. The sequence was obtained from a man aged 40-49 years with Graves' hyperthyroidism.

For the CDR3, the sequence is CASSTGLAGGSRRETQYF. The sequenced DNA: TGTGCCAGCAGTACCGGGCTAGCGGGGGGTTCCCGACGGGAGACCCAGTACTTC. The sequence joins TRBV2 to TRBJ2-5, and 11 bases in between align with TRBD2. Taken from the germline V gene, the CDR1 and CDR2 loops are SNHLY and FYNNEI. Reading from cysteine to phenylalanine, the CDR3 counts 18 amino acids. Of the read, only the CDR3 DNA is kept; its 54 bases are in frame from base 1. V lost 5 bases and J lost 5 bases, and the count of bases not matched to a germline gene is 16.